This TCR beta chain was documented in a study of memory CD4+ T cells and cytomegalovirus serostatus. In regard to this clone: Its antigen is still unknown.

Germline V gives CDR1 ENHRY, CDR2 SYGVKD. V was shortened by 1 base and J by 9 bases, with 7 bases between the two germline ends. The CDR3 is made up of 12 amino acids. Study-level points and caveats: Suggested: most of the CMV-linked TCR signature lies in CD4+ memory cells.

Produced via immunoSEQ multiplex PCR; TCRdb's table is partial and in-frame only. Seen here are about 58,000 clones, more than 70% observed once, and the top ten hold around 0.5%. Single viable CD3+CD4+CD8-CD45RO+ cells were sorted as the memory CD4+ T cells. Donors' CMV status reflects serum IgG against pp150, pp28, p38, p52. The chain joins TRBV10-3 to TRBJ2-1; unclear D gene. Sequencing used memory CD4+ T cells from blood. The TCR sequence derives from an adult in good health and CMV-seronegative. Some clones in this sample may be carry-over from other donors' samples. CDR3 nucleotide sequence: TGTGCCATCAGTGAGTTTCTTGGTGAGCAGTTCTTC. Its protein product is CAISEFLGEQFF.